Listed below are T cell receptor beta chains from one sample, sequenced in a study of blood T cell repertoires in COVID-19. The method was immunoSEQ multiplex PCR; TCRdb's version includes in-frame clones alone and lacks a portion of them. The table lists some 210,000 clones, around nine tenths of them singletons, with about 6.6% in the top ten. Sequencing used peripheral blood. The receptors stem from a woman aged 40 to 49 who had recovered from COVID-19. Each CDR3 is given with its conserved first and last residue. Part of the rows lack a size; the others show once, few, many or a class for expanded clones.

v_call: TRBV7-9; clone_size: .; j_call: TRBJ1-1; cdr3_aa: CASSRDNTEAFF
v_call: TRBV19; clone_size: .; j_call: TRBJ2-3; cdr3_aa: CASSTGFTDTQYF
v_call: TRBV7-9; clone_size: few; j_call: TRBJ1-6; cdr3_aa: CASSLMGTADSPLHF
v_call: TRBV5-1; clone_size: .; j_call: TRBJ2-7; cdr3_aa: CASSPSGSRGEQYF
v_call: TRBV19; clone_size: .; j_call: TRBJ2-3; cdr3_aa: CASSGTSGFHTADTQYF
v_call: TRBV27; clone_size: .; j_call: TRBJ2-7; cdr3_aa: CASIDGGRPYEQYF
v_call: TRBV7-9; clone_size: .; j_call: TRBJ2-3; cdr3_aa: CASSLEGAADTQYF
v_call: TRBV7-9; clone_size: few; j_call: TRBJ2-3; cdr3_aa: CASSFFSGPGTDTQYF
v_call: TRBV10-1; clone_size: .; j_call: TRBJ2-7; cdr3_aa: CARRVSGTGGSREQYF
v_call: TRBV7-2; clone_size: .; j_call: TRBJ2-1; cdr3_aa: CASSTGRGNEQFF
v_call: TRBV7-2; clone_size: .; j_call: TRBJ2-3; cdr3_aa: CASSTRTSGRAIDTQYF
v_call: TRBV28; clone_size: .; j_call: TRBJ2-5; cdr3_aa: CASSQPGGRGETQYF
v_call: TRBV6-5; clone_size: .; j_call: TRBJ2-5; cdr3_aa: CASSLDRAETQYF
v_call: TRBV21-1; clone_size: .; j_call: TRBJ2-3; cdr3_aa: CASSRGAQGLAGGRGTDTQYF
v_call: TRBV2; clone_size: .; j_call: TRBJ1-2; cdr3_aa: CASSDRGPFDGYTF
v_call: TRBV27; clone_size: .; j_call: TRBJ2-6; cdr3_aa: CASSSGTGGAGANVLTF
v_call: TRBV5-8; clone_size: .; j_call: TRBJ2-5; cdr3_aa: CASSPSGAAQYF
v_call: TRBV29-1; clone_size: .; j_call: TRBJ1-1; cdr3_aa: CSVERPQVNTEAFF
v_call: TRBV28; clone_size: .; j_call: TRBJ1-2; cdr3_aa: CASSLDRGHGYTF
v_call: TRBV29-1; clone_size: .; j_call: TRBJ2-5; cdr3_aa: CSGGDRQETQYF
v_call: TRBV27; clone_size: .; j_call: TRBJ1-1; cdr3_aa: CASSLSQALNTEAFF
v_call: TRBV5-6; clone_size: few; j_call: TRBJ1-1; cdr3_aa: CASSLNFGEWNTEAFF
v_call: TRBV6-5; clone_size: .; j_call: TRBJ1-1; cdr3_aa: CASSYSIRDSTEAFF
v_call: TRBV15; clone_size: .; j_call: TRBJ1-5; cdr3_aa: CATSRDVRANSNQPQHF
v_call: TRBV12-3/TRBV12-4; clone_size: .; j_call: TRBJ2-7; cdr3_aa: CASRPTGGVEQYF
v_call: TRBV13; clone_size: .; j_call: TRBJ2-5; cdr3_aa: CASSPIAGQGLETQYF
v_call: TRBV6-6; clone_size: .; j_call: TRBJ1-1; cdr3_aa: CASTKGGVRTEAFF
v_call: TRBV4-2; clone_size: .; j_call: TRBJ2-1; cdr3_aa: CASSQGMGANNEQFF
v_call: TRBV10-3; clone_size: .; j_call: TRBJ1-6; cdr3_aa: CAIGWDSNSPLHF
v_call: TRBV7-8; clone_size: once; j_call: TRBJ2-7; cdr3_aa: CASSFGLAGAGGYEQYF
v_call: TRBV18; clone_size: .; j_call: TRBJ1-1; cdr3_aa: CASSPLWGQGNTEAFF
v_call: TRBV27; clone_size: .; j_call: TRBJ1-1; cdr3_aa: CASSLFGGAGGFGMNTEAFF
v_call: TRBV5-1; clone_size: .; j_call: TRBJ2-1; cdr3_aa: CASRPAREVGQFF